The 4 T cell receptor beta chains below were found in one sample sequenced in a study of radiation and T cells in renal cell carcinoma. Sequenced by immunoSEQ multiplex PCR; TCRdb stores in-frame clones only, minus some. The sample lists roughly 130,000 clones; roughly four fifths were seen once. Documented time point: blood 2 weeks post-SBRT. The treatment here: 15 Gy SBRT to primary tumor, nephrectomy 4 weeks later. The sample was blood, taken from a patient whose treatment included radiotherapy and nephrectomy. These receptors were collected from a woman aged 55-70 years with renal cell carcinoma.

In this sample, this clone turned up once. The J gene is TRBJ1-2, the V gene TRBV5-1; 7 bases fit TRBD1. Germline V lookup: CDR1 SGHRS, CDR2 YFSETQ. With V trimmed by 0 bases and J by 3 bases, 5 bases remained unmatched. The CDR3 covers 15 residues. In DNA, the CDR3 is TGCGCCAGCAGCTTGGCACAGGGGAGCGACTATGGCTACACCTTC. Translated, it gives CASSLAQGSDYGYTF.

On this clone: This same CDR3 is encoded by further DNA sequences in the sample. This chain joins TRBV7-6 and TRBJ1-1; the match to TRBD1 covers 8 bases. Germline V CDR1 and CDR2: SGHVS, FNYEAQ. The CDR3 covers 14 residues. V dropped 5 bases and J dropped 5; count of bases not matched to a gene: 7. This CDR3 is CASSPDRVRTEAFF. In DNA form, the CDR3 reads TGTGCCAGCAGCCCGGACAGGGTCAGGACTGAAGCTTTCTTT.

The CDR3 DNA reads as TGCGCCAGCAGCTCGGGACAGGGCATCTACAATGAGCAGTTCTTC. Translating gives CASSSGQGIYNEQFF. V usage is TRBV5-1 and J usage is TRBJ2-1, with 9 nucleotides matching TRBD1. The J segment lost 3 bases and the V segment lost 3 bases, leaving 4 bases of the junction unmatched. The CDR3 contains 15 residues. CDR1 is SGHRS, CDR2 YFSETQ, per germline.

To note about this clone: The junction does not match germline at one end; this may be a read error. The rearrangement uses TRBV30 and TRBJ1-6; no firm D call. The CDR3 contains 12 residues. Germline values: CDR1 GTSNPN, CDR2 SVGIG (reference sequence). CDR3 residues: CGWAIQHSPLHF. CDR3 DNA: TGTGGCTGGGCTATACAGCACTCACCCCTCCACTTT.